Listed here are 6 T cell receptor beta chains from one sample, sequenced in a study of blood T cell repertoires in COVID-19. The repertoire was sequenced with immunoSEQ multiplex PCR; TCRdb's copy has only in-frame clones and lacks some. In the table there are some 130,000 clones, 78% of which are singletons. Input material: peripheral blood. The origin of the receptors is a man in his sixties who had recovered from COVID-19.

The chain couples TRBV28 to TRBJ1-1; 10 positions match TRBD1. From germline, CDR1 is MDHEN and CDR2 SYDVKM. This CDR3 spans 14 amino acids. J was trimmed by 4 bases and V by 10 bases; bases with no gene match: 9. The CDR3 sequence: CATRTGGDITEAFF. Here the CDR3 DNA reads TGTGCCACCCGGACAGGGGGAGATATCACTGAAGCTTTCTTT.

The V call is TRBV4-1, the J call TRBJ2-3; a possible D gene is TRBD2 (6 bases). Between the trimmed V and J ends, which lost 4 bases and 3 bases, there was a span of 17 bases. The germline V gene has CDR1 MGHRA and CDR2 YSYEKL. The CDR3 totals 16 residues. CDR3 DNA: TGCGCCAGCAGCCGGGTGGGTACGGGGGTGACAGATACGCAGTATTTT. It yields the protein CASSRVGTGVTDTQYF.

This clone was recorded only once. The rearrangement links TRBV19 to TRBJ1-5; D gene ambiguous. V was shortened by 4 bases and J by 1 base, with 11 bases between the two germline ends. The CDR3 runs to 15 residues. In germline, CDR1 is LNHDA, CDR2 SQIVND (reference sequence). The CDR3 DNA is TGTGCCAGTAGTAGACGCCAGGCAAGCAATCAGCCCCAGCATTTT. Translating gives CASSRRQASNQPQHF.

This clone was seen a single time. The chain employs TRBV19 and TRBJ2-5, with D maybe TRBD1 (5 bases). The CDR3 is 13 residues long. Trimming took 3 bases from V and 5 from J, leaving 10 bases between them. Germline loops: CDR1 LNHDA, CDR2 SQIVND (reference sequence). CDR3 amino acids: CASSIARAETQYF. Written as DNA, the CDR3 is TGTGCCAGTAGTATCGCCAGGGCGGAGACCCAGTACTTC.

This chain uses TRBV5-1 with TRBJ2-1; possibly TRBD1 for D (8 bases). The V gene's germline CDR1 is SGHRS and CDR2 YFSETQ. The CDR3 spans 15 residues. Trimming left V 4 bases short and J 1 base short, with 12 bases between. CDR3 coding DNA: TGCGCCAGCAGCCTACAGGGGGGGTCCTACAATGAGCAGTTCTTC. Protein sequence: CASSLQGGSYNEQFF.

J is TRBJ2-1 and V is TRBV10-2; possibly TRBD1 for D (5 bases). The CDR3 runs 14 residues. CDR1 is WSHSY and CDR2 is SAAADI in the germline V gene. V shed 11 bases and J shed 0 bases, with 14 bases lying between them. CDR3 protein: CASKDTDSYNEQFF. In DNA form, the CDR3 reads TGCGCCTCGAAGGACACCGACTCCTACAATGAGCAGTTCTTC.